This T cell receptor (beta chain) stems from a study of B cell selection in AIRE deficiency. Points on this clone: Its antigen remains unidentified.

Findings and caveats of the study: Around a third of healthy-donor shared Treg TCRbeta sequences appeared in patient Tconv cells. Shared Treg sequences were biased toward short CDR3s with few non-templated nucleotide insertions. Healthy donors alone shared under 35% of fewer than 4,000 Treg sequences; patients alone more than 8.5%. AIRE-deficient Tconv and Treg repertoires matched healthy donors in TCRBV, CDR3 length, diversity.

The germline CDR1 and CDR2 sequences are LGHNT and FRNRAP. The V and J ends lost 4 bases and 11 bases respectively, with 18 bases between them. This CDR3 has 13 residues. The assay was immunoSEQ multiplex PCR, and TCRdb's table has in-frame clones only and misses some. The sample holds over 20,000 clones, about 97% seen once. CD4+CD127+ cells were sorted as the conventional CD4 T cells. The sample consisted of conventional CD4+ T cells sorted from PBMCs. The V and J genes are TRBV12-5 and TRBJ2-7; D remains ambiguous. This clonotype was sampled from a human donor with AIRE deficiency. The CDR3 sequence is CASGSSGSRSEYF. The CDR3, as DNA: TGTGCTAGTGGTTCATCCGGGTCCAGGTCGGAGTACTTC.